This T cell receptor beta chain emerged from a study of blood T cell repertoires in COVID-19. With 1 base clipped from V and 6 bases from J, the junction kept 8 bases outside the gene matches. Germline values: CDR1 SGHAT, CDR2 FQNNGV. This CDR3 is built from 16 residues. Clones were sequenced by immunoSEQ multiplex PCR, and TCRdb holds only the in-frame ones, with some missing. Of a few hundred thousand clones in the sample, less than 85% were seen once. Sequencing was done on a sample of PBMCs or T cells enriched from blood (not recorded which). This chain links TRBV11-2 with TRBJ2-5, with 10 bases aligning to TRBD2. The receptor comes from a man aged 40-55 years who had recovered from COVID-19. The CDR3 nucleotides read TGTGCCAGCAGCTTAGTTGCGACTAGCGGGCAAAAGACCCAGTACTTC. This sequence encodes CASSLVATSGQKTQYF.